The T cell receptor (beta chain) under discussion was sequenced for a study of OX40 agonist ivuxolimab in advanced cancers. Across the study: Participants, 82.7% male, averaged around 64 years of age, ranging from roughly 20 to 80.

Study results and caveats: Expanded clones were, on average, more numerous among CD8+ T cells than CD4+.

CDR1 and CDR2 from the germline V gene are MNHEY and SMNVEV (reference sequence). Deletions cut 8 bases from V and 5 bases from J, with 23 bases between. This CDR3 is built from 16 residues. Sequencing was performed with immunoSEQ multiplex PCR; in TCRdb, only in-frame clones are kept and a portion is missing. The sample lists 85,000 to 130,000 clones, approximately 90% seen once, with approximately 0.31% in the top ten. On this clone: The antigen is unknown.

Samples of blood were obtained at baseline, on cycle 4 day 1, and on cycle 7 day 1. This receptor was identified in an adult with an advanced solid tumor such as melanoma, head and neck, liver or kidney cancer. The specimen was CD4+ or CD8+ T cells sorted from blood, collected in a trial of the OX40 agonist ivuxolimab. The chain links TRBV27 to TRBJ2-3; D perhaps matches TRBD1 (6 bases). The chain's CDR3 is CASSSAGAGERDTQYF. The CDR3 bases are TGTGCCAGCTCCTCCGCCGGGGCAGGGGAGAGAGATACGCAGTATTTT.